One and the same sample provided the 30 T cell receptor beta chains below, sequenced in a study of blood T cell repertoires in COVID-19. Assay: immunoSEQ multiplex PCR; the TCRdb copy retains only in-frame clones and omits some. The profile shows roughly 100,000 clones, roughly 92% of them singletons. Source material: peripheral blood. These receptors were obtained from a woman in her forties or fifties with COVID-19, enrolled during active disease.

In this sample, this clone turned up a few times. The chain combines TRBV4-1 with TRBJ1-5; D is unclear. There are 15 residues in the CDR3. The V end was cut by 0 bases, the J end by 0 bases, with 6 bases between. The germline gives CDR1 MGHRA, CDR2 YSYEKL. The CDR3 coding sequence is TGCGCCAGCAGCCAAGACATCTATAGCAATCAGCCCCAGCATTTT. Its protein is CASSQDIYSNQPQHF.

The chain recombines TRBV14 with TRBJ1-1; 7 positions agree with TRBD1. V lost 1 base and J lost 6; bases outside the gene matches: 5. Germline V gives CDR1 SGHDN, CDR2 FVKESK. The CDR3 spans 14 residues. The CDR3 bases are TGTGCCAGCAGCCAAGTTTCCAGGGGGGCTGAAGCTTTCTTT. Translating gives CASSQVSRGAEAFF.

The chain employs TRBV2 and TRBJ1-5; 8 bases line up with TRBD1. V lost 6 bases, J lost 5 bases, and 9 bases stayed unmatched. Looked up from germline, CDR1 is SNHLY and CDR2 is FYNNEI. The CDR3 consists of 15 residues. The CDR3 reads CASRVGTGRDQPQHF. CDR3 coding DNA: TGTGCCAGCAGGGTCGGGACAGGACGAGATCAGCCCCAGCATTTT.

The CDR3 protein is CASSYGQGVDYGYTF. The CDR3 region has the DNA TGTGCCAGCAGCTACGGACAGGGCGTAGACTATGGCTACACCTTC. This chain uses TRBV5-8 with TRBJ1-2; 8 bases are shared with TRBD1. The junction had 7 bases not matched to a gene; V was cut back by 3 bases and J by 3 bases. From germline, CDR1 is SGHTS and CDR2 YDEGEE. The CDR3 length is 15 residues.

This chain connects TRBV5-5 to TRBJ1-6; D may be TRBD1 (5 bases). This CDR3 comprises 14 residues. The V end lost 4 bases, the J end lost 7 bases, and 12 bases lay between the germline ends. Germline loops: CDR1 SGHKS, CDR2 YYEKEE (reference sequence). The CDR3 DNA reads as TGTGCCAGCAGCGGGGGGACGGAGAATTCACCCCTCCACTTT. Protein product: CASSGGTENSPLHF.

This rearrangement joins TRBV29-1 to TRBJ1-2; a possible D gene is TRBD1 (6 bases). Trimming took 2 bases from V and 4 from J, leaving 11 bases between them. There are 13 residues in the CDR3. In germline, CDR1 is SQVTM, CDR2 ANQGSEA. CDR3 sequence reads: CSVEIRGTYGYTF. CDR3 nucleotides: TGCAGCGTTGAAATAAGGGGGACCTATGGCTACACCTTC.

In its sample, this clone was seen once. The chain has TRBV4-3 and TRBJ1-2; 9 bases line up with TRBD1. Germline V CDR1 and CDR2: LGHNA, YSLEER. With 0 bases clipped from V and 3 bases from J, the junction kept 8 bases outside the gene matches. The CDR3 spans 17 residues. DNA for the CDR3: TGCGCCAGCAGCCAAGATGGGCTGGACAGGGGAGACTATGGCTACACCTTC. This translates into CASSQDGLDRGDYGYTF.

The V gene is TRBV7-9, the J gene TRBJ2-7; the match to TRBD1 covers 7 bases. The junction had 8 bases not matched to a gene; V was cut back by 3 bases and J by 3 bases. The CDR3 consists of 15 residues. The V gene's germline CDR1 is SEHNR and CDR2 FQNEAQ (reference sequence). Written as DNA, the CDR3 is TGTGCCAGCAGCTTTTCACTGGGACAGAACTACGAGCAGTACGTC. This encodes CASSFSLGQNYEQYV.

This rearrangement joins TRBV5-8 to TRBJ1-2, with 11 bases aligning to TRBD1. The CDR3 is 13 residues long. Germline CDR1 and CDR2: SGHTS and YDEGEE. V lost 3 bases, J lost 8 bases, and 3 bases stayed unmatched. Here the CDR3 reads CASSSGTGGGYTF. The CDR3 DNA reads as TGTGCCAGCAGCTCCGGGACAGGGGGAGGCTACACCTTC.

The rearrangement links TRBV7-2 to TRBJ2-7, with D unresolved. V was clipped by 5 bases and J by 2 bases, with 13 bases between them. The CDR3 contains 14 residues. From germline, CDR1 is SGHTA and CDR2 FQGNSA. CDR3 sequence reads: CASSLAVMAYEQYF. CDR3 DNA: TGTGCCAGCAGCCTGGCCGTTATGGCCTACGAGCAGTACTTC.

The chain recombines TRBV2 with TRBJ2-1; 7 positions match TRBD1. CDR1 SNHLY and CDR2 FYNNEI come from the germline V gene. This CDR3 is 16 amino acids long. V lost 3 bases, J lost 1 base, and 6 bases stayed unmatched. Here the CDR3 reads CASSDRVQGSYNEQFF. The CDR3 DNA sequence: TGTGCCAGCAGTGATAGGGTACAGGGGTCCTACAATGAGCAGTTCTTC. Combining the CDR3 with reference TRBV2 and TRBJ2-1 gives the whole variable domain EPEVTQTPSHQVTQMGQEVILRCVPISNHLYFYWYRQILGQKVEFLVSFYNNEISEKSEIFDDQFSVERPDGSNFTLKIRSTKLEDSAMYFCASSDRVQGSYNEQFFGPGTRLTVL.

This rearrangement joins TRBV19 to TRBJ2-1; tentative D call: TRBD1 (5 bases). The germline CDR1 and CDR2 sequences are LNHDA and SQIVND (reference sequence). V was clipped by 5 bases and J by 4 bases, with 6 bases between them. This CDR3 has 12 amino acids. The DNA for the CDR3 is TGTGCCAGTAGTGACAGATACAATGAGCAGTTCTTC. Amino acid sequence: CASSDRYNEQFF.

This clone was counted once. The CDR3: CASSSSGVGAYEQYF. CDR3 bases: TGTGCCAGCAGCTCCAGCGGGGTAGGGGCCTACGAGCAGTACTTC. The V and J genes are TRBV13 and TRBJ2-7; 7 bases align to TRBD2. Germline V gene sequence: CDR1 PRHDT, CDR2 FYEKMQ (reference sequence). The CDR3 runs 15 residues. V lost 4 bases and J lost 2; bases outside the gene matches: 8.

The rearrangement links TRBV27 to TRBJ1-2; perhaps TRBD1 as D (5 bases). This CDR3 is built from 12 residues. Deletions cut 4 bases from V and 7 bases from J, with 10 bases between. Looked up from germline, CDR1 is MNHEY and CDR2 is SMNVEV (reference sequence). The CDR3 protein is CASSYGGTGYTF. The CDR3 coding sequence is TGTGCCAGCAGTTACGGGGGGACTGGCTACACCTTC.

This chain links TRBV7-9 with TRBJ1-2; D gene unclear. From germline, CDR1 is SEHNR and CDR2 FQNEAQ (reference sequence). V was trimmed by 2 bases and J by 0 bases, leaving 4 bases between them. The CDR3 has 13 amino acids. In nucleotides, the CDR3 is TGTGCCAGCAGCTTAACTTCTAACTATGGCTACACCTTC. Its translation: CASSLTSNYGYTF.

J is TRBJ2-1 and V is TRBV19; D may be TRBD1 (5 bases). The V end lost 4 bases, the J end lost 5 bases, and 18 bases lay between the germline ends. This CDR3 has 16 amino acids. From germline, CDR1 is LNHDA and CDR2 SQIVND (reference sequence). The CDR3 spells CASSNTVLTGDNEQFF. As DNA, the CDR3 is TGTGCCAGTAGTAATACCGTACTTACAGGAGACAATGAGCAGTTCTTC.

The chain has TRBV6-2 or TRBV6-3 and TRBJ2-1; D is unclear. This CDR3 contains 14 residues. The germline V and J ends were trimmed by 2 bases and 6 bases, with 11 bases remaining between them. The germline V gene has CDR1 MNHEY and CDR2 SVGEGT. CDR3 coding DNA: TGTGCCAGCAGTTACAGTCCCTCGGTCAATGAGCAGTTCTTC. Translation gives CASSYSPSVNEQFF.

The sample holds one count of this clone. This chain joins TRBV28 and TRBJ2-7; D is possibly TRBD1 (6 bases). The germline V and J ends were trimmed by 4 bases and 1 base, with 17 bases remaining between them. Germline V gene lookup returns CDR1 MDHEN and CDR2 SYDVKM. The CDR3 spans 16 residues. CDR3 amino acids: CASSSGIWTASYEQYF. The CDR3 nucleotides are TGTGCCAGCAGTTCCGGTATTTGGACAGCATCCTACGAGCAGTACTTC.

Only a few counts were recorded for this clone. V and J are TRBV5-6 and TRBJ2-7, with 8 bases fitting TRBD1. The CDR3 loop spans 13 amino acids. Trimming at V came to 6 bases and at J to 1 base, leaving 3 bases not matched to a gene. Germline-derived CDR1 and CDR2 are SGHDT and YYEEEE. The CDR3 loop reads CASTGTGSYEQYF. CDR3 coding DNA: TGTGCCAGCACCGGGACAGGTTCCTACGAGCAGTACTTC.

V gene TRBV5-6 combines with J gene TRBJ1-6, with 9 bases matching TRBD1. Unmatched junction bases numbered 5, after V lost 4 bases and J lost 9 bases. The CDR3 consists of 14 residues. Germline V lookup: CDR1 SGHDT, CDR2 YYEEEE. The CDR3 loop reads CASSDGTGFSPLHF. The CDR3 nucleotides read TGTGCCAGCAGCGACGGGACAGGGTTTTCACCCCTCCACTTT.

The rearrangement uses TRBV5-1 and TRBJ1-2; perhaps TRBD1 as D (6 bases). Trimming removed 4 bases at V and 8 bases at J, with 27 bases between. In germline, CDR1 is SGHRS, CDR2 YFSETQ. This CDR3 region has 17 residues. CDR3 amino acids: CASSRTPHRVSDEGYTF. In nucleotides, the CDR3 is TGCGCCAGCAGCAGAACCCCCCACAGGGTATCCGACGAAGGCTACACCTTC.

This chain links TRBV11-2 with TRBJ2-5; TRBD1 agrees at 12 bases. Germline-derived CDR1 and CDR2 are SGHAT and FQNNGV. CDR3 length equals 16 residues. With 4 bases clipped from V and 4 bases from J, the junction kept 7 bases outside the gene matches. The CDR3 is CASSSIRDRGPETQYF. The CDR3 DNA is TGTGCCAGCAGCTCAATCCGGGACAGGGGGCCAGAGACCCAGTACTTC.

The rearrangement links TRBV19 to TRBJ1-1; D is unresolved. Germline loops: CDR1 LNHDA, CDR2 SQIVND (reference sequence). Trimming took 8 bases from V and 0 from J, leaving 7 bases between them. The CDR3 extends over 12 amino acids. The CDR3 DNA reads TGTGCCAGTCTAGCCCTGAACACTGAAGCTTTCTTT. Residues: CASLALNTEAFF.

The chain has TRBV5-4 and TRBJ2-2; D may be TRBD2 (6 bases). With 6 bases removed from V and 7 bases from J, the gap between germline ends came to 10 bases. This CDR3 spans 12 amino acids. The germline V gene has CDR1 SGHNT and CDR2 YYREEE (reference sequence). CDR3 residues: CASTDYGGELFF. The CDR3 coding sequence is TGTGCCAGCACGGACTATGGCGGGGAGCTGTTTTTT.

V gene TRBV9 combines with J gene TRBJ2-1, with D tentatively TRBD2 (6 bases). The V gene lost 2 bases and the J gene lost 0 bases, with 9 bases spanning the gap. This CDR3 contains 15 residues. CDR1 is SGDLS and CDR2 is YYNGEE in the germline V gene. For the CDR3, the DNA is TGTGCCAGCAGCGTGCGGGGTATCTCCTACAATGAGCAGTTCTTC. Protein: CASSVRGISYNEQFF.

This clone was counted a single time. As DNA, the CDR3 is TGTGCCAGCAGCTTGAGACAGCAGCAGGGTCAGCCCCAGCATTTT. Its protein is CASSLRQQQGQPQHF. V gene TRBV5-6 combines with J gene TRBJ1-5, with D tentatively TRBD1 (5 bases). The ends were cut back, 1 base at V and 6 bases at J, with 14 bases in the middle. CDR1 is SGHDT, CDR2 YYEEEE, per germline. The CDR3 runs 15 residues.

The rearrangement uses TRBV29-1 and TRBJ2-1; D may be TRBD2 (7 bases). This CDR3 is 13 amino acids long. CDR1 SQVTM and CDR2 ANQGSEA come from the germline V gene. The ends were cut back, 4 bases at V and 6 bases at J, with 13 bases in the middle. The CDR3 coding sequence is TGCAGCGTTGCGGGGGGCTTGGGCAATGAGCAGTTCTTC. Translation gives CSVAGGLGNEQFF.

The V and J genes are TRBV4-1 and TRBJ1-5; D possibly corresponds to TRBD1 (5 bases). V gave up 4 bases and J gave up 0 bases, with 16 bases separating them. The CDR3 is made up of 17 amino acids. Germline V CDR1 and CDR2: MGHRA, YSYEKL. CDR3: CASSPGGIRASNQPQHF. The DNA for the CDR3 is TGCGCCAGCAGCCCGGGGGGTATCAGGGCTAGCAATCAGCCCCAGCATTTT.

The V and J genes are TRBV2 and TRBJ2-3; TRBD1 matches at 12 bases. The trim removed 5 bases at V and 11 bases at J, leaving 17 bases unmatched. The CDR3 loop spans 17 amino acids. CDR1 and CDR2 (germline): SNHLY, FYNNEI. In DNA form, the CDR3 reads TGTGCCAGCAGTTCCCGGGACAGGGGGCGCGATACCCCCGGGCAGTATTTT. Translated, it gives CASSSRDRGRDTPGQYF.

For this clone: A read error may account for a junction end that differs from germline. J is TRBJ1-2 and V is TRBV15; 10 bases are a match to TRBD1. Germline values: CDR1 LNHNV, CDR2 YYDKDF (reference sequence). The CDR3 runs 15 residues. For the CDR3, the DNA is TGTGCCACCAGCGGAGACAGGGGGCGATTGGATGGCTACACCTTC. Amino acid sequence: CATSGDRGRLDGYTF.